These 15 T cell receptor beta chains were sequenced from one sample in a study of blood T cell repertoires in COVID-19. The assay was immunoSEQ multiplex PCR, and TCRdb's table has in-frame clones only and misses some. Of some 240,000 clones in the sample, 92% were seen once. The sample taken for sequencing was peripheral blood. Receptors were obtained from a man aged 55-75 years with COVID-19, enrolled during active disease.

This clone was observed once. This chain connects TRBV5-1 to TRBJ1-2; D is unclear. Germline V CDR1 and CDR2: SGHRS, YFSETQ. Trimming removed 1 base from V and 8 bases from J, with 9 bases in between. The CDR3 totals 12 residues. DNA for the CDR3: TGCGCCAGCAGCTTGACTTCGATGGGCTACACCTTC. This translates into CASSLTSMGYTF.

This clone was counted once. The chain links TRBV18 to TRBJ1-6; D may be TRBD1 (5 bases). V lost 3 bases and J 10 bases, leaving 13 bases between the germline ends. Germline values: CDR1 KGHSH, CDR2 LQKENI. The CDR3 loop spans 14 amino acids. CDR3 nucleotide sequence: TGTGCCAGCTCACCTGGAAGGGGCGACTCACCCCTCCACTTT. As protein: CASSPGRGDSPLHF.

This chain uses TRBV18 with TRBJ1-1, with TRBD1 matching 7 bases. The V and J ends lost 4 bases and 2 bases, in that order; junction bases with no gene match: 10. Germline V gene sequence: CDR1 KGHSH, CDR2 LQKENI. CDR3 length: 16 amino acids. The CDR3 sequence: CASSQTTGTVNTEAFF. The CDR3 coding sequence is TGTGCCAGCTCACAGACGACCGGGACAGTTAACACTGAAGCTTTCTTT.

The chain carries TRBV18 and TRBJ1-2; a weak D match, TRBD1 (6 bases). The CDR3 is 18 residues long. V was clipped by 3 bases and J by 2 bases, with 22 bases between them. Per the germline V gene, CDR1 is KGHSH and CDR2 is LQKENI. The CDR3 nucleotides read TGTGCCAGCTCACCGTCAGATCCGAGGACAGCCGGGAACTATGGCTACACCTTC. Its protein product is CASSPSDPRTAGNYGYTF.

This clone appeared a few times. V and J are TRBV27 and TRBJ2-7; 8 bases match TRBD2. With 7 bases clipped from V and 4 bases from J, the junction kept 6 bases outside the gene matches. Germline V lookup: CDR1 MNHEY, CDR2 SMNVEV (reference sequence). There are 13 residues in the CDR3. CDR3 in DNA: TGTGCCAGCAAGGTTCGGGGGGGTTACGAGCAGTACTTC. It specifies CASKVRGGYEQYF.

V is TRBV30 and J is TRBJ1-2; the match to TRBD1 covers 7 bases. Unmatched junction bases numbered 8, after V lost 2 bases and J lost 14 bases. Germline V gene lookup returns CDR1 GTSNPN and CDR2 SVGIG (reference sequence). The CDR3 sequence is 11 residues long. CDR3 region: CAWSWQGVSTF. The CDR3 DNA reads TGTGCCTGGAGTTGGCAGGGGGTTTCAACCTTC.

Only one count was recorded for this clone. V gene TRBV6-4 combines with J gene TRBJ2-1; D perhaps matches TRBD1 (6 bases). Trimming cost V 0 bases and J 0 bases, with 9 bases left between them. Germline V CDR1 and CDR2: MRHNA, SNTAGT. There are 16 residues in the CDR3. Written as DNA, the CDR3 is TGTGCCAGCAGTGACTCATTGGACAGCTCCTACAATGAGCAGTTCTTC. Its protein is CASSDSLDSSYNEQFF.

Comments on this clone: Other DNA sequences within the sample encode an identical CDR3. V and J are TRBV9 and TRBJ1-1; no clear D gene. CDR3 length equals 15 residues. V was trimmed by 0 bases and J by 0 bases, leaving 9 bases between them. Germline CDR1 reads SGDLS; CDR2 reads YYNGEE. The CDR3 protein is CASSVEGGLNTEAFF. In nucleotides, the CDR3 is TGTGCCAGCAGCGTAGAAGGAGGTCTGAACACTGAAGCTTTCTTT.

The chain couples TRBV5-5 to TRBJ1-2, with 7 nucleotides matching TRBD1. V gave up 4 bases and J gave up 3 bases; unmatched junction bases: 9. This CDR3 has 15 residues. CDR1 and CDR2 (germline): SGHKS, YYEKEE (reference sequence). The CDR3 DNA follows: TGTGCCAGCAGCCAGCCCTACAGGGGCTACTATGGCTACACCTTC. It encodes CASSQPYRGYYGYTF.

J is TRBJ2-6 and V is TRBV28, with 8 nucleotides matching TRBD2. Germline trimming cut 3 bases from V and 1 base from J; bases unmatched to any gene: 2. CDR3 length: 16 residues. From germline, CDR1 is MDHEN and CDR2 SYDVKM. CDR3: CASSLSGSSGANVLTF. In nucleotides, the CDR3 is TGTGCCAGCAGTTTGAGCGGGAGTTCTGGGGCCAACGTCCTGACTTTC. The complete variable domain, with remaining parts taken from reference TRBV28 and TRBJ2-6, reads DVKVTQSSRYLVKRTGEKVFLECVQDMDHENMFWYRQDPGLGLRLIYFSYDVKMKEKGDIPEGYSVSREKKERFSLILESASTNQTSMYLCASSLSGSSGANVLTFGAGSRLTVL.

This rearrangement joins TRBV5-1 to TRBJ1-2; TRBD1 agrees at 7 bases. J lost 4 bases, V lost 0 bases, and 3 bases had no gene match. This CDR3 contains 14 residues. Germline lookup yields CDR1 SGHRS and CDR2 YFSETQ. CDR3 in DNA: TGCGCCAGCAGCTTGGAGACAGGGATCTATGGCTACACCTTC. The encoded protein is CASSLETGIYGYTF.

This chain joins TRBV19 and TRBJ1-1; D call uncertain. From germline, CDR1 is LNHDA and CDR2 SQIVND (reference sequence). The CDR3 runs 12 residues. V was shortened by 8 bases and J by 3 bases, with 10 bases between the two germline ends. CDR3 DNA sequence: TGTGCCAGTGCCCCCAGTTACACTGAAGCTTTCTTT. Protein product: CASAPSYTEAFF.

The rearrangement links TRBV10-3 to TRBJ1-6; D is uncertain. The germline V gene encodes CDR1 ENHRY and CDR2 SYGVKD. V lost 10 bases and J lost 5, with 12 bases in between. This CDR3 contains 13 residues. CDR3 DNA: TGTGCCACCGTGGAGAGAAATAATTCACCCCTCCACTTT. This encodes CATVERNNSPLHF.

The chain combines TRBV19 with TRBJ1-5; D is uncertain. Between the trimmed V and J ends, which lost 4 bases and 7 bases, there was a span of 17 bases. There are 15 residues in the CDR3. The V gene's germline CDR1 is LNHDA and CDR2 SQIVND (reference sequence). The CDR3 protein is CASSRAHEGIQPQHF. CDR3 coding DNA: TGTGCCAGTAGTAGGGCTCACGAGGGTATCCAGCCCCAGCATTTT.

The rearrangement links TRBV7-8 to TRBJ1-6; D is unresolved. Germline assignment: CDR1 SGHVS and CDR2 FQNEAQ. The length of the CDR3 is 17 residues. The V end was cut by 0 bases, the J end by 7 bases, with 16 bases between. Here the CDR3 reads CASSLAIPRGSNSPLHF. The CDR3 bases are TGTGCCAGCAGCTTAGCGATACCACGGGGATCCAATTCACCCCTCCACTTT.